The present TCR beta chain was sequenced within a study of shared clonotypes between healthy human individuals. The CDR3 has 14 amino acids. Germline V CDR1 and CDR2: LGHNA, YSLEER. Assay used: immunoSEQ multiplex PCR; TCRdb lists only in-frame clones, some missing. The sample consists of about 2.5 million clones, roughly 90% of them appearing once. Details on this clone: The junction shows a germline mismatch at one end, possibly a read error.

This receptor was obtained from a man between 18 and 29 years old in good health. Some clones in this sample may be carry-over from other donors' samples. Sequenced input: naive CD4+ T cells from PBMCs. Specified subset: CD45RA+ positively selected. The V and J genes are TRBV4-3 and TRBJ2-1; D possibly matches TRBD1 or TRBD2 (6 bases each). The CDR3 protein is CASSQGIGGAGTIF. CDR3 sequence (DNA): TGCGCCAGCAGCCAAGGGATAGGGGGAGCGGGTACCATCTTC.